These 32 T cell receptor beta chains share one sample of origin, sequenced in a study of vaccination and CD4 T cells after COVID-19. Scientists ran DNA taken from cultured CD4+ T cells through the Oncomine TCR Beta short-read assay for sequencing. TCRdb re-called the PCR reads with MiXCR, one entry per CDR3 protein. The table has roughly 20,000 distinct CDR3 sequences, under 80% seen once. Their antigens are not known. Treatment denoted: approximately 11-day PBMC culture with coronavirus spike peptide pools or control peptides (ViraFEST assay). The sample here was CD4+ T cells from blood, cultured in vitro, taken before SARS-CoV-2 vaccination. These receptors originate from a human donor who received a COVID-19 vaccine.

Only a few counts were recorded for this clonotype. This rearrangement joins TRBV7-2 to TRBJ2-3; no clear D gene. This CDR3 has 13 residues. Trimming took 5 bases from V and 0 from J, leaving 6 bases between them. Germline V gene lookup returns CDR1 SGHTA and CDR2 FQGNSA. The CDR3 DNA is TGTGCCAGCAGCCTGTCTAGCACAGATACGCAGTATTTT. It translates to CASSLSSTDTQYF.

The chain employs TRBV10-3 and TRBJ1-5; D perhaps matches TRBD1 (5 bases). V lost 4 bases and J 1 base, leaving 11 bases between the germline ends. This CDR3 is built from 15 residues. Germline assignment: CDR1 ENHRY and CDR2 SYGVKD. The CDR3 sequence: CAISGEGLSNQPQHF. CDR3 in DNA: TGTGCCATCAGTGGTGAGGGGCTGAGCAATCAGCCCCAGCATTTT.

This clonotype was counted only a few times. The junction differs from germline at one of its ends, possibly a read error. This chain connects TRBV15 to TRBJ1-6; the D is unclear. This CDR3 spans 14 amino acids. CDR1 is LNHNV and CDR2 is YYDKDF in the germline V gene (reference sequence). The CDR3 region has the DNA TGTGCCACCAGCAGAGATCCGGGGAATTCGCCCCTCCACTTT. This codes for CATSRDPGNSPLHF.

This chain uses TRBV12-3 or TRBV12-4 with TRBJ1-2, with D perhaps TRBD1 (6 bases). Trimming left V 4 bases short and J 7 bases short, with 13 bases between. This CDR3 has 13 residues. CDR3 in amino acids: CASSSNRVGGYTF. The CDR3 region has the DNA TGTGCCAGCAGTTCCAACAGGGTAGGTGGCTACACCTTC.

This clonotype came up once. The rearrangement links TRBV2 to TRBJ1-2; 9 nucleotides match TRBD1. The CDR3 consists of 13 residues. Germline CDR1 is SNHLY and CDR2 is FYNNEI. Losses at the gene ends were 9 bases for V and 6 bases for J; bases not matched to a gene: 8. The CDR3 protein is CASSGTGKDGYTF. The CDR3 DNA is TGTGCCAGTTCCGGGACAGGGAAAGATGGCTACACCTTC.

The chain employs TRBV5-4 and TRBJ2-7; 12 bases line up with TRBD2. J gave up 7 bases and V 2 bases, and 7 bases lay outside the gene matches. The germline gives CDR1 SGHNT, CDR2 YYREEE (reference sequence). The CDR3 extends over 15 amino acids. The CDR3 nucleotides read TGTGCCAGCAGCTTACCTAGCGGGGGGGCGCGGGAGCAGTACTTC. It yields the protein CASSLPSGGAREQYF.

The J gene is TRBJ1-6, the V gene TRBV19, with 8 bases identical to TRBD1. Per the germline V gene, CDR1 is LNHDA and CDR2 is SQIVND (reference sequence). The length of the CDR3 is 15 residues. V trimming: 8 bases; J trimming: 8 bases; junction bases outside the gene matches: 11. CDR3: CASQWDQQGDSPLHF. For the CDR3, the DNA is TGTGCCAGTCAGTGGGATCAACAGGGGGATTCACCCCTCCACTTT.

The chain carries TRBV6-1 and TRBJ1-4; tentatively, D is TRBD1 (6 bases). Per germline, CDR1 MNHNS and CDR2 SASEGT. The CDR3 is 15 amino acids. Trimming removed 4 bases at V and 3 bases at J, with 12 bases between. Here the CDR3 reads CASSVEGGANEKLFF. DNA of the CDR3: TGTGCCAGCAGTGTGGAGGGGGGAGCTAATGAAAAACTGTTTTTT.

J is TRBJ2-2 and V is TRBV6-1; the D gene is possibly TRBD1 (6 bases). The CDR3 has 14 residues. The germline V and J ends were trimmed by 8 bases and 1 base, with 11 bases remaining between them. CDR1 MNHNS and CDR2 SASEGT come from the germline V gene. CDR3 nucleotide sequence: TGTGCCAGCCTCACCAGGGGGAACACCGGGGAGCTGTTTTTT. Its protein is CASLTRGNTGELFF.

The chain has TRBV19 and TRBJ2-3; 7 nucleotides align to TRBD2. Germline CDR1 and CDR2: LNHDA and SQIVND (reference sequence). V dropped 3 bases and J dropped 2; count of bases not matched to a gene: 2. CDR3 size: 14 residues. As DNA, the CDR3 is TGTGCCAGTAGTATTAGCGGGCCCACAGATACGCAGTATTTT. Encoded protein: CASSISGPTDTQYF.

This sequence joins TRBV7-6 and TRBJ2-5; D might be TRBD1 or TRBD2, each matching 5 bases. V was shortened by 0 bases and J by 1 base, with 9 bases between the two germline ends. The CDR3 sequence is 15 residues long. Germline-derived CDR1 and CDR2 are SGHVS and FNYEAQ. The CDR3 DNA follows: TGTGCCAGCAGCTTAGCACCGGGGCGCCAAGAGACCCAGTACTTC. This codes for CASSLAPGRQETQYF. Full variable domain (outside the CDR3, taken from reference TRBV7-6 and TRBJ2-5): GAGVSQSPRYKVTKRGQDVALRCDPISGHVSLYWYRQALGQGPEFLTYFNYEAQQDKSGLPNDRFSAERPEGSISTLTIQRTEQRDSAMYRCASSLAPGRQETQYFGPGTRLLVL.

The chain employs TRBV7-9 and TRBJ1-1, with D unclear. CDR3 size: 14 residues. The ends were cut back, 6 bases at V and 0 bases at J, with 11 bases in the middle. Germline values: CDR1 SEHNR, CDR2 FQNEAQ (reference sequence). The CDR3, as DNA: TGTGCCAGCAGTACGGACGGGGTGAACACTGAAGCTTTCTTT. This translates into CASSTDGVNTEAFF.

The V and J genes are TRBV6-1 and TRBJ1-1; unclear D gene. The CDR3 is 13 amino acids. Germline CDR1 MNHNS, CDR2 SASEGT. V gave up 5 bases and J gave up 1 base, with 8 bases separating them. The CDR3 coding sequence is TGTGCCAGCAGTAAAACTCAGAACACTGAAGCTTTCTTT. Amino acids: CASSKTQNTEAFF.

In this sample, this clonotype turned up once. The V gene is TRBV6-5, the J gene TRBJ1-5; 8 bases map to TRBD1. With 4 bases clipped from V and 4 bases from J, the junction kept 6 bases outside the gene matches. The CDR3 consists of 15 residues. Per the germline V gene, CDR1 is MNHEY and CDR2 is SVGAGI. CDR3 in amino acids: CASSFRGRVNQPQHF. The CDR3, as DNA: TGTGCCAGCAGTTTCAGGGGGCGAGTTAATCAGCCCCAGCATTTT.

The chain combines TRBV20-1 with TRBJ2-7; D not resolved. Trimming pared 5 bases from V and 0 bases from J, leaving 14 bases between. The CDR3 spans 14 residues. From germline, CDR1 is DFQATT and CDR2 SNEGSKA (reference sequence). CDR3 nucleotides: TGCAGTGCTGCATCTAGAGAAAGCTCCTACGAGCAGTACTTC. The encoded protein is CSAASRESSYEQYF.

The CDR3 DNA reads as TGCAGTGCTAGAGATCGGTCGGGACAGGGAGTAGCAATTCAGCCCCAGCATTTT. Residues: CSARDRSGQGVAIQPQHF. The chain has TRBV20-1 and TRBJ1-5; the match to TRBD1 covers 9 bases. This CDR3 has 18 residues. From germline, CDR1 is DFQATT and CDR2 SNEGSKA (reference sequence). J was trimmed by 6 bases and V by 0 bases; bases with no gene match: 15.

The chain carries TRBV4-1 and TRBJ2-3; D is ambiguous. In germline, CDR1 is MGHRA, CDR2 YSYEKL. The V and J ends lost 9 bases and 1 base respectively, with 8 bases between them. The CDR3 extends over 12 amino acids. CDR3 sequence reads: CASGSRTDTQYF. As DNA, the CDR3 is TGCGCCAGTGGGTCCCGCACAGATACGCAGTATTTT.

This chain joins TRBV19 and TRBJ1-1, with a weak D call TRBD1 (5 bases). V lost 5 bases to trimming and J lost 11 bases, with 15 bases between them. Germline V gene sequence: CDR1 LNHDA, CDR2 SQIVND (reference sequence). The CDR3 spans 12 residues. The CDR3 sequence: CASSVREQQAFF. CDR3 bases: TGTGCCAGTAGTGTCAGGGAACAGCAGGCTTTCTTT.

The rearrangement joins TRBV19 to TRBJ1-2; 7 positions match TRBD1. The CDR3 is made up of 13 amino acids. Germline CDR1 is LNHDA and CDR2 is SQIVND (reference sequence). V lost 6 bases, J lost 3 bases, and 4 bases stayed unmatched. Here the CDR3 DNA reads TGTGCCAGTAGAGGGACAGTCGACTATGGCTACACCTTC. This gives the protein CASRGTVDYGYTF. Full variable domain (remainder filled in from reference TRBV19 and TRBJ1-2): DGGITQSPKYLFRKEGQNVTLSCEQNLNHDAMYWYRQDPGQGLRLIYYSQIVNDFQKGDIAEGYSVSREKKESFPLTVTSAQKNPTAFYLCASRGTVDYGYTFGSGTRLTVV.

The chain couples TRBV2 to TRBJ2-7, with D perhaps TRBD1 (6 bases). Trimming shortened V by 8 bases and J by 4 bases, and 12 bases separated the two germline ends. The CDR3 is 12 residues long. The germline gives CDR1 SNHLY, CDR2 FYNNEI. The CDR3 protein is CASCGDIYEQYF. Written as DNA, the CDR3 is TGTGCCAGCTGTGGGGACATTTACGAGCAGTACTTC.

V and J are TRBV6-1 and TRBJ1-1; no clear D gene. Deletions cut 6 bases from V and 1 base from J, with 18 bases between. Germline lookup yields CDR1 MNHNS and CDR2 SASEGT. CDR3 length equals 16 residues. The CDR3 DNA is TGTGCCAGCAGGGAACTCCACGGAGCTACGAACACTGAAGCTTTCTTT. The encoded protein is CASRELHGATNTEAFF.

The genes are TRBV12-3 or TRBV12-4 and TRBJ1-1; the D gene is possibly TRBD1 (5 bases). The V end lost 1 base, the J end lost 4 bases, and 10 bases lay between the germline ends. The CDR3 is 14 amino acids. CDR3 nucleotides: TGTGCCAGCAGTTTAGTTCGGGGGGGCACTGAAGCTTTCTTT. This translates into CASSLVRGGTEAFF.

This clonotype was seen a few times. The J gene is TRBJ1-6, the V gene TRBV30; D gene unclear. Germline V lookup: CDR1 GTSNPN, CDR2 SVGIG (reference sequence). V lost 2 bases and J lost 7, with 6 bases in between. The CDR3 is 12 residues long. The CDR3 DNA is TGTGCCTGGAGTCGGTCCAATTCACCCCTCCACTTT. Its translation is CAWSRSNSPLHF.

The rearrangement uses TRBV7-9 and TRBJ2-7, with D possibly TRBD1 on 5 matching bases. This CDR3 contains 14 residues. Trimming cost V 0 bases and J 2 bases, with 8 bases left between them. Germline V lookup: CDR1 SEHNR, CDR2 FQNEAQ (reference sequence). As DNA, the CDR3 is TGTGCCAGCAGCTTAGCTCCCAGGGCCTACGAGCAGTACTTC. It is translated as CASSLAPRAYEQYF. The variable domain in full, with the rest retrieved from reference TRBV7-9 and TRBJ2-7, is DTGVSQNPRHKITKRGQNVTFRCDPISEHNRLYWYRQTLGQGPEFLTYFQNEAQLEKSRLLSDRFSAERPKGSFSTLEIQRTEQGDSAMYLCASSLAPRAYEQYFGPGTRLTVT.

This clonotype was counted a single time. This rearrangement joins TRBV19 to TRBJ2-1; the match to TRBD2 covers 9 bases. CDR1 is LNHDA, CDR2 SQIVND, per germline (reference sequence). The V segment lost 5 bases and the J segment 2 bases; nucleotides outside the gene matches: 7. The CDR3 is 16 residues long. The CDR3 coding sequence is TGTGCCAGTAGTCCCCCGCTAGCGGGAACCTACAATGAGCAGTTCTTC. Amino acids: CASSPPLAGTYNEQFF.

This clonotype was picked up a small number of times. This chain joins TRBV24-1 and TRBJ2-1; D not resolved. This CDR3 has 15 residues. V lost 6 bases and J lost 0, with 11 bases in between. Germline CDR1 and CDR2: KGHDR and SFDVKD. CDR3 bases: TGTGCCACCAGTCCGCGCGGCAGCTCCTACAATGAGCAGTTCTTC. This gives the protein CATSPRGSSYNEQFF.

The J gene is TRBJ1-6, the V gene TRBV10-3; 8 bases fit TRBD1. The V gene end was trimmed by 0 bases and the J gene end by 5 bases; junction bases not matched to a gene: 12. Germline loops: CDR1 ENHRY, CDR2 SYGVKD. The CDR3 is made up of 19 amino acids. The CDR3 spells CAISESQGGRPEDNSPLHF. CDR3 coding DNA: TGTGCCATCAGTGAGTCACAGGGGGGACGGCCCGAAGATAATTCACCCCTCCACTTT.

The genes are TRBV2 and TRBJ2-4, with D possibly called TRBD1 or TRBD2 (7 bases each). The ends were cut back, 1 base at V and 3 bases at J, with 10 bases in the middle. The CDR3 length is 15 residues. The germline V gene has CDR1 SNHLY and CDR2 FYNNEI. DNA for the CDR3: TGTGCCAGCAGTGAAGGCAGGGGGGGCAAAAACATTCAGTACTTC. It specifies CASSEGRGGKNIQYF.

V and J are TRBV24-1 and TRBJ1-5; D call uncertain. V was pared by 3 bases and J by 7 bases, with 12 bases between. Per germline, CDR1 KGHDR and CDR2 SFDVKD. The CDR3 is 14 residues long. CDR3 DNA: TGTGCCACCAGTGATCGGGTAGTCAGACAGCCCCAGCATTTT. As protein: CATSDRVVRQPQHF.

This clonotype was detected only a few times. The chain couples TRBV9 to TRBJ1-5; the D is unclear. Per germline, CDR1 SGDLS and CDR2 YYNGEE. This CDR3 has 14 residues. Between the trimmed V and J ends, which lost 3 bases and 6 bases, there was a span of 13 bases. The CDR3 nucleotides read TGTGCCAGCAGCGCCTCAGCAGCTGGTCAGCCCCAGCATTTT. Encoded protein: CASSASAAGQPQHF.

By sample share, this clonotype is medium-sized. J is TRBJ2-3 and V is TRBV24-1; D might be TRBD2 (6 bases). The CDR3 is 16 residues long. CDR1 and CDR2 (germline): KGHDR, SFDVKD. V lost 0 bases, J lost 3 bases, and 12 bases lay in between. CDR3 in DNA: TGTGCCACCAGTGATTTGGTCAGGGAGGCAACAGATACGCAGTATTTT. Protein product: CATSDLVREATDTQYF.

This chain links TRBV30 with TRBJ1-2; TRBD1 matches at 8 bases. The CDR3 is 13 residues long. Germline trimming cut 3 bases from V and 7 bases from J; bases unmatched to any gene: 7. Germline CDR1 GTSNPN, CDR2 SVGIG (reference sequence). The CDR3 bases are TGTGCCTGGAGGATCGCAGGGGGCTCTGGCTACACCTTC. This gives the protein CAWRIAGGSGYTF.